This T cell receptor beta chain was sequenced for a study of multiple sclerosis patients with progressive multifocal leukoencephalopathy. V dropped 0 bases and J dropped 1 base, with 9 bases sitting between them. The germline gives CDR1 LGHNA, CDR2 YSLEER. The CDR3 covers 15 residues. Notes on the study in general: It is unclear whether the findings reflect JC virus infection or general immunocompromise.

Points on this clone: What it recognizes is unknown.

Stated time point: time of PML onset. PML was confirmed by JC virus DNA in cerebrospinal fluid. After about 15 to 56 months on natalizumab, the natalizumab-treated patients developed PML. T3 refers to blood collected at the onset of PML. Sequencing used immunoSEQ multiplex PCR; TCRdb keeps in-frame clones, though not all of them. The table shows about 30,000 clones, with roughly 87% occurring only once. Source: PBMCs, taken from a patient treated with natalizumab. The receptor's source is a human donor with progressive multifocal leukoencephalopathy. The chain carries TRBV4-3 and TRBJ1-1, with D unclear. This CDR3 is CASSQDRAANTEAFF. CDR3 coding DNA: TGCGCCAGCAGCCAAGACCGGGCCGCGAACACTGAAGCTTTCTTT.